This T cell receptor (beta chain) was found in a study of human T cells and chemical hapten exposure. Described time point: healthy volunteer bleed at 2 weeks. Researchers extracted total RNA from unfractionated whole blood. MiXCR was run by TCRdb on the RACE reads, yielding one entry per CDR3 protein. The sample contains roughly 120,000 distinct CDR3 sequences, roughly 9% of which appear only once. This clonotype was picked up a small number of times. Germline V gene sequence: CDR1 SNHLY, CDR2 FYNNEI. The ends were cut back, 8 bases at V and 0 bases at J, with 10 bases in the middle. The CDR3 length is 14 residues.

The sequencing input was whole blood. The chain joins TRBV2 to TRBJ1-4; D might be TRBD1 (6 bases). This TCR came from a male donor in good health. Some clones in this sample may be carry-over from other donors' samples. The CDR3, as DNA: TGTGCCAGCCGCAGGGGAACAACTAATGAAAAACTGTTTTTT. Its protein product is CASRRGTTNEKLFF.